This T cell receptor (beta chain) was profiled in a study of T cells in Graves' hyperthyroidism and ophthalmopathy. Deletions cut 6 bases from V and 0 bases from J, with 10 bases between. This CDR3 has 14 residues. From RNA transcripts, TCR beta CDR3 regions were amplified. Using the HTBI primer set, a first-round RT-PCR was run on the TCR CDR3. Each CDR3 protein is one row after TCRdb ran MiXCR on the multiplex PCR reads. The profile shows around 580,000 distinct CDR3 sequences, roughly a sixth of them singletons. In this sample, this clonotype turned up many times. PBMCs were obtained from over 8.5 ml fresh peripheral blood.

Sequenced sample: blood. The clonotype comes from a woman between 18 and 29 years old with Graves' hyperthyroidism. The V and J genes are TRBV12-3 or TRBV12-4 and TRBJ2-3; D remains ambiguous. The CDR3 DNA sequence: TGTGCCAGCAGGGACCCTGCTAGCACAGATACGCAGTATTTT. It is translated as CASRDPASTDTQYF.